Shown below are 3 T cell receptor beta chains from a single sample sequenced in a study of breast tumors, draining lymph nodes, adjacent tissues. Samples came from axillary lymph nodes draining the breast cancer. TCRdb called the multiplex PCR reads again in MiXCR, with one record for every CDR3 protein. The table lists about 180,000 distinct CDR3 sequences, 30% to 35% of them singletons, with roughly 4.5% in the top ten. Sequences were obtained from axillary lymph node tissue. These receptors came from a female donor with breast cancer. Some clones in this sample may be carry-over from other donors' samples.

This clonotype has at least ten counts. The chain joins TRBV18 to TRBJ2-7, with 7 bases identical to TRBD2. V was clipped by 4 bases and J by 0 bases; unmatched bases: 3. CDR3 size: 14 residues. Germline V gene sequence: CDR1 KGHSH, CDR2 LQKENI. CDR3 sequence reads: CASSRTSVSYEQYF. DNA of the CDR3: TGTGCCAGCTCACGGACTAGTGTCTCCTACGAGCAGTACTTC.

This clonotype was found many times. The rearrangement links TRBV6-2 or TRBV6-3 to TRBJ1-6, with D uncertain. Germline V gene data show CDR1 as MNHEY and CDR2 as SVGEGT. This CDR3 is built from 14 residues. The germline V and J ends were trimmed by 7 bases and 0 bases, with 7 bases remaining between them. The CDR3 reads CASNLASYNSPLHF. The DNA for the CDR3 is TGTGCCAGCAACCTGGCCTCCTATAATTCACCCCTCCACTTT.

This clonotype was seen more than once but under ten times. This chain links TRBV4-2 with TRBJ2-1; TRBD2 agrees at 9 bases. The CDR3 length is 17 residues. Trimming cost V 0 bases and J 8 bases; bases outside gene matches: 11. Germline V gene lookup returns CDR1 LGHNA and CDR2 YNFKEQ. CDR3 sequence reads: CASSQEVAGGNIHEQFF. CDR3 bases: TGTGCCAGCAGCCAAGAAGTTGCGGGGGGGAATATCCATGAGCAGTTCTTC.